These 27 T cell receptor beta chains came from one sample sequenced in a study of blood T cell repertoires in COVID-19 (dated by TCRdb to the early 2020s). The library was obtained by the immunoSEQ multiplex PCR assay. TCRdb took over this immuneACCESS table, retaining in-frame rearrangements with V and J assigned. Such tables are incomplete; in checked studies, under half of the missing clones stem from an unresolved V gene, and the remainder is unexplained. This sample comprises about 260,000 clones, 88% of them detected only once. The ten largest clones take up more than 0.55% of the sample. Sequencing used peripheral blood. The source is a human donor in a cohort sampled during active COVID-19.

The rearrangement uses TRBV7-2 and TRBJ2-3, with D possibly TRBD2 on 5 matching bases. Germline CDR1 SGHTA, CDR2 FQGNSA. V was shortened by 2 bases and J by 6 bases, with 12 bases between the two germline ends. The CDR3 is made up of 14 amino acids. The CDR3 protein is CASSLRGRSDTQYF. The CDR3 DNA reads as TGTGCCAGCAGCTTACGAGGGCGTTCGGATACGCAGTATTTT.

DNA of the CDR3: TGTGCCAGCTCACCACAGGGGGTTAATCAGCCCCAGCATTTT. It specifies CASSPQGVNQPQHF. The chain employs TRBV18 and TRBJ1-5, with a possible D match to TRBD1 (6 bases). V was pared by 1 base and J by 4 bases, with 8 bases between. Germline V gives CDR1 KGHSH, CDR2 LQKENI. The CDR3 contains 14 residues.

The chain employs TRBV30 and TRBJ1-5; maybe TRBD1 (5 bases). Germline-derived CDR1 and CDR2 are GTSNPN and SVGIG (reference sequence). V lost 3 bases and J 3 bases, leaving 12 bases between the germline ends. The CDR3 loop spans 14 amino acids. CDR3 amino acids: CAWRGQGNNQPQHF. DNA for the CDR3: TGTGCCTGGAGGGGGCAGGGAAACAATCAGCCCCAGCATTTT.

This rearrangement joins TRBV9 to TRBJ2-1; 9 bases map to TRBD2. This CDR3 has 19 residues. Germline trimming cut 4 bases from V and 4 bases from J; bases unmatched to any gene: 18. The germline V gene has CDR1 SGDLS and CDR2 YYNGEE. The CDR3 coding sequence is TGTGCCAGCAGCTCGCATCCTGCGGCGGGAGGGCCGGCTTACAATGAGCAGTTCTTC. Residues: CASSSHPAAGGPAYNEQFF.

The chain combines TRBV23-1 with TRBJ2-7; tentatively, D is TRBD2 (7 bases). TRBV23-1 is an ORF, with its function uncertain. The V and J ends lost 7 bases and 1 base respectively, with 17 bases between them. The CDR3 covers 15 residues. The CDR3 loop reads CASIRGGSRSYEQYF. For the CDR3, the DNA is TGCGCCAGCATCCGCGGGGGCTCGAGGTCCTACGAGCAGTACTTC.

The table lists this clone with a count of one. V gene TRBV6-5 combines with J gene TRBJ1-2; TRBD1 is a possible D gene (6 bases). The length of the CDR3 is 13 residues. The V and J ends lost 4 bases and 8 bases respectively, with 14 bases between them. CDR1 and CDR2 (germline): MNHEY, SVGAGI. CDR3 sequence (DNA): TGTGCCAGCAGTTTGGACAGCCGTAAGGGCTACACCTTC. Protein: CASSLDSRKGYTF.

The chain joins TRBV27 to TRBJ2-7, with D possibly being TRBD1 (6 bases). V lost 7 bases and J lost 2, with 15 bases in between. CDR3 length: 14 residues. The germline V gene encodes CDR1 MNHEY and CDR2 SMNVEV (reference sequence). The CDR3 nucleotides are TGTGCCAGCACGAAGTTAGGGACAACCTACGAGCAGTACTTC. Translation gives CASTKLGTTYEQYF.

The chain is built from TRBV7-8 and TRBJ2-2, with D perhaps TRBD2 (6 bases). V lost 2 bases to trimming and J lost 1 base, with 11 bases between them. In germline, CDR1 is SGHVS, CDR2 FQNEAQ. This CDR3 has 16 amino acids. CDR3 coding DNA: TGTGCCAGCAGCTTAATGCGGGGAGTGAACACCGGGGAGCTGTTTTTT. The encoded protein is CASSLMRGVNTGELFF.

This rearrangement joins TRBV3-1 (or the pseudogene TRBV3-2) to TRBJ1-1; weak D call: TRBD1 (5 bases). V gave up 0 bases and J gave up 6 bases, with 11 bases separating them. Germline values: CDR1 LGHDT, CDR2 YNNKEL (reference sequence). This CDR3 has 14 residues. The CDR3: CASSQDGGDSEAFF. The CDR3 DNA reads TGTGCCAGCAGCCAAGATGGAGGGGACTCTGAAGCTTTCTTT.

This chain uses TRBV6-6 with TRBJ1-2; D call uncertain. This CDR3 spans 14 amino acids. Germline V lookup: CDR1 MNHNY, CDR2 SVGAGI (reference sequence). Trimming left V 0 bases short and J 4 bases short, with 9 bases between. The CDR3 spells CASSYSVGGYGYTF. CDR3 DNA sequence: TGTGCCAGCAGTTACTCGGTCGGAGGCTATGGCTACACCTTC.

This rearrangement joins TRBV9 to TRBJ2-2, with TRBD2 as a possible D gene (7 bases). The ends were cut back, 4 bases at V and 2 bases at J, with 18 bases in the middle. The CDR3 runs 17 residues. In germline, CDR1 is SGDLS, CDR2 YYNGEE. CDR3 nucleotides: TGTGCCAGCAGCCCTGCGGGGGCGGGGGTTAACACCGGGGAGCTGTTTTTT. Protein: CASSPAGAGVNTGELFF.

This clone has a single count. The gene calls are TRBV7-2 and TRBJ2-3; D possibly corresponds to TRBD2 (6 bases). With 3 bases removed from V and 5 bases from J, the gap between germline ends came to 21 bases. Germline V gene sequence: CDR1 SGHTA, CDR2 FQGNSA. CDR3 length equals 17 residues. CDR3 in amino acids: CASSLRASGLRIDTQYF. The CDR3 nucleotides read TGTGCCAGCAGCTTGCGGGCCTCGGGACTCCGCATAGATACGCAGTATTTT. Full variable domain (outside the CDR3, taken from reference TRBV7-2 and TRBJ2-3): GAGVSQSPSNKVTEKGKDVELRCDPISGHTALYWYRQSLGQGLEFLIYFQGNSAPDKSGLPSDRFSAERTGGSVSTLTIQRTQQEDSAVYLCASSLRASGLRIDTQYFGPGTRLTVL.

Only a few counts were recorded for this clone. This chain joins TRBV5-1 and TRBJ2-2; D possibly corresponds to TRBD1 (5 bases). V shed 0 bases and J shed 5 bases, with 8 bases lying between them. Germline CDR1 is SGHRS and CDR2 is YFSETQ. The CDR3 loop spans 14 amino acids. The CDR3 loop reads CASSLGGQTGELFF. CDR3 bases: TGCGCCAGCAGCTTGGGGGGCCAGACCGGGGAGCTGTTTTTT.

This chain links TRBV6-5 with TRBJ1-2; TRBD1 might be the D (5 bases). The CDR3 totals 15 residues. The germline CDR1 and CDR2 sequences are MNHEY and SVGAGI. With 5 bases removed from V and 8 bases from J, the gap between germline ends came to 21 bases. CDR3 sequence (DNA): TGTGCCAGCAGTCCCTACCTTGGGGAGGGGCGAGGCTACACCTTC. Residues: CASSPYLGEGRGYTF.

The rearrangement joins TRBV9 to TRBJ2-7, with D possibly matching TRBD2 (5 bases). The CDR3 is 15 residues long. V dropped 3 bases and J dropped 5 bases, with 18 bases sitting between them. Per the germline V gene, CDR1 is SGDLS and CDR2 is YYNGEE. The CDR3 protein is CASSEPGMEGHEQYF. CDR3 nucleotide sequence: TGTGCCAGCAGCGAACCCGGGATGGAAGGACACGAGCAGTACTTC.

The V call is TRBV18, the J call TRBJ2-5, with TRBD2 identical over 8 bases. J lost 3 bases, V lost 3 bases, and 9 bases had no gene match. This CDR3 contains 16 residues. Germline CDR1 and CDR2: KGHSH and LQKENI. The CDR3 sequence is CASSPGSGGMKETQYF. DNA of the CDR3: TGTGCCAGCTCACCGGGGTCGGGAGGGATGAAAGAGACCCAGTACTTC. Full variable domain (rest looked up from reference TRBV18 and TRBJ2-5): NAGVMQNPRHLVRRRGQEARLRCSPMKGHSHVYWYRQLPEEGLKFMVYLQKENIIDESGMPKERFSAEFPKEGPSILRIQQVVRGDSAAYFCASSPGSGGMKETQYFGPGTRLLVL.

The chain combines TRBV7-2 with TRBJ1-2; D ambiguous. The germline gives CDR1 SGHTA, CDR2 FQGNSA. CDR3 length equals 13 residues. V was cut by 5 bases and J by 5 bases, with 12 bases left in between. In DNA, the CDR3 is TGTGCCAGCAGCATCAGTTCAGATTATGGCTACACCTTC. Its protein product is CASSISSDYGYTF.

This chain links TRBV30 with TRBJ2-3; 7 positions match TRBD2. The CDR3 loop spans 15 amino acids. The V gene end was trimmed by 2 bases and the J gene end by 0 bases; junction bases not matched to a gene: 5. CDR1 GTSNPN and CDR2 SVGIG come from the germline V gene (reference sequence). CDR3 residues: CAWSSGAASTDTQYF. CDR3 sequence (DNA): TGTGCCTGGAGTAGCGGGGCCGCTAGCACAGATACGCAGTATTTT.

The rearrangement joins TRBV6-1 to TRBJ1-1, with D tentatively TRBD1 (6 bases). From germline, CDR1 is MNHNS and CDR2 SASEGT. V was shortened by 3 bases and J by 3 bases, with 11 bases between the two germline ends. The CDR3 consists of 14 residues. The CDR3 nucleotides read TGTGCCAGCAGTGAGGGGGGGGCGTACACTGAAGCTTTCTTT. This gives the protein CASSEGGAYTEAFF.

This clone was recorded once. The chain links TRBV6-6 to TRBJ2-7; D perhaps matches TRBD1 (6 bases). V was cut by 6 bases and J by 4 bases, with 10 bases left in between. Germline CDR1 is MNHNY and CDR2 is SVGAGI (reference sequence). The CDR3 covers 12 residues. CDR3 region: CASSAQGYEQYF. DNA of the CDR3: TGTGCCAGCAGCGCGCAGGGGTACGAGCAGTACTTC.

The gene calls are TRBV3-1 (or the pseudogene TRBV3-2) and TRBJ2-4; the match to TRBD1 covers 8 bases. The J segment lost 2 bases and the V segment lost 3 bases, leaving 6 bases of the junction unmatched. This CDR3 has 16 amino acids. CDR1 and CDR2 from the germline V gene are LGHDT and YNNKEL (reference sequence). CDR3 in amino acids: CASSHGQGRTKNIQYF. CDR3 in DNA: TGTGCCAGCAGCCACGGACAGGGAAGGACCAAAAACATTCAGTACTTC.

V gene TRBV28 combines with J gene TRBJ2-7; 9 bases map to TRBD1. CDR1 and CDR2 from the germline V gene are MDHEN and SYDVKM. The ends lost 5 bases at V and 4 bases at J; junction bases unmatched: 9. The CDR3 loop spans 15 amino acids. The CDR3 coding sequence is TGTGCCAGCAGTGAACCGGGACAGGGCGCGTACGAGCAGTACTTC. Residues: CASSEPGQGAYEQYF.

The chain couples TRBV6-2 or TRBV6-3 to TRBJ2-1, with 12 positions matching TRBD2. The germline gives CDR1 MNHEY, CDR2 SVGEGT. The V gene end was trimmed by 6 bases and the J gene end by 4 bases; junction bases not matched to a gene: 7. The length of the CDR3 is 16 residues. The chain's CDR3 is CASSLGLAGMYNEQFF. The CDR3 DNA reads TGTGCCAGCAGCTTAGGACTAGCGGGAATGTACAATGAGCAGTTCTTC.

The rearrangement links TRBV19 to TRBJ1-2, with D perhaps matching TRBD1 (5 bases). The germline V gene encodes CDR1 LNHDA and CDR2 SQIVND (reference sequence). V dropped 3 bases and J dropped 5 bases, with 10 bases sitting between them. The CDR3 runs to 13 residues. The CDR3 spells CASSISGGYGYTF. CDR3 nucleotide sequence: TGTGCCAGTAGTATTTCCGGGGGATATGGCTACACCTTC.

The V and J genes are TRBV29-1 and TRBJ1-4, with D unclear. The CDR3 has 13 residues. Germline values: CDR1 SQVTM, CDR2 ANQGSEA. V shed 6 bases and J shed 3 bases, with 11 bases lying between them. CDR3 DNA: TGCAGCGTCCAGGTGTTTGCTAATGAAAAACTGTTTTTT. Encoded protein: CSVQVFANEKLFF.

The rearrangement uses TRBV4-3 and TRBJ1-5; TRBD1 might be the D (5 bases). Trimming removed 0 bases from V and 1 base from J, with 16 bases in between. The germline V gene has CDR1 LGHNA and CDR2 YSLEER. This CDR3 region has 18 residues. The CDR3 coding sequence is TGCGCCAGCAGCCAAGATATTTCTAGGGGCGACAGCAATCAGCCCCAGCATTTT. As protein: CASSQDISRGDSNQPQHF.

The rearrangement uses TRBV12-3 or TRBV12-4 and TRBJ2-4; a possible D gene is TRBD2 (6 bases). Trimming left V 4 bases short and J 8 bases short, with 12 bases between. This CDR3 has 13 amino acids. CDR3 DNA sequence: TGTGCCAGCAGTTCAGGGAGGAGGGACATTCAGTACTTC. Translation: CASSSGRRDIQYF.